This T cell receptor (beta chain) was sequenced in a study of shared clonotypes between healthy human individuals. About this clone: At the DNA level, this CDR3 is encoded by other sequences in the same sample as well.

There are 13 residues in the CDR3. The germline V gene has CDR1 MNHEY and CDR2 SMNVEV (reference sequence). Trimming took off 2 bases at V and 3 bases at J, with 8 bases between the two ends. Terminally differentiated effector memory CD45RA+ cells were excluded by CCR7 positive selection of CD45RO-negative cells. Sequencing was performed with immunoSEQ multiplex PCR; in TCRdb, only in-frame clones are kept and a portion is missing. The sample records 2 million or so clones, approximately 94% being singletons. Sequenced: naive CD8+ T cells sorted from blood. This TCR was recovered from a man aged 18 to 30 in good health. The chain links TRBV27 to TRBJ2-7; D tentatively reads TRBD1 or TRBD2 (5 bases each). The CDR3 sequence is CASSLVGGYEQYF. DNA of the CDR3: TGTGCCAGCAGTTTAGTTGGGGGCTACGAGCAGTACTTC.